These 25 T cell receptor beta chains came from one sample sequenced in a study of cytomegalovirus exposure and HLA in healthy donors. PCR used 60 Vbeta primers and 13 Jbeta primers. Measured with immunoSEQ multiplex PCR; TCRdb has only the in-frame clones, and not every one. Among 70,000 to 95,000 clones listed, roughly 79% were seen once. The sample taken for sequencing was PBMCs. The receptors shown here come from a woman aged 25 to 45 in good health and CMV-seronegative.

CDR3 coding DNA: TGTGCCAGCAAACAACTAGCGGGAGACACCTACGAGCAGTACTTC. Translation: CASKQLAGDTYEQYF. The J gene is TRBJ2-7, the V gene TRBV6-1, with 11 positions matching TRBD2. The V segment lost 7 bases and the J segment 2 bases; nucleotides outside the gene matches: 7. The CDR3 totals 15 residues. Germline-derived CDR1 and CDR2 are MNHNS and SASEGT.

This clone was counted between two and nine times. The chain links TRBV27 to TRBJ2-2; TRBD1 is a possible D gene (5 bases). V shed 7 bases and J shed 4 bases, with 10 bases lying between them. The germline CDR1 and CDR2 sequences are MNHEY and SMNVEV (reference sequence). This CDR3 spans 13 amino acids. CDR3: CASTSGFTGELFF. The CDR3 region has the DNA TGTGCCAGCACCTCAGGGTTCACCGGGGAGCTGTTTTTT.

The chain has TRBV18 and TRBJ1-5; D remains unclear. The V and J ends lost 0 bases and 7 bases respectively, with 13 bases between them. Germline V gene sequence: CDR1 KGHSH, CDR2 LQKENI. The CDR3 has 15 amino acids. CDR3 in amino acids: CASSPPGRIEQPQHF. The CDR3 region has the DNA TGTGCCAGCTCACCACCTGGGAGGATTGAACAGCCCCAGCATTTT.

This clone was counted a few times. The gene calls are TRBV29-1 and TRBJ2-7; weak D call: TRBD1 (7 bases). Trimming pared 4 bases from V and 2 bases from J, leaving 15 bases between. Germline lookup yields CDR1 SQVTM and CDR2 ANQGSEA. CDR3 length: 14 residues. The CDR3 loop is CSVGAAGGTYEQYF. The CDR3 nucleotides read TGCAGCGTTGGTGCGGCAGGGGGGACCTACGAGCAGTACTTC.

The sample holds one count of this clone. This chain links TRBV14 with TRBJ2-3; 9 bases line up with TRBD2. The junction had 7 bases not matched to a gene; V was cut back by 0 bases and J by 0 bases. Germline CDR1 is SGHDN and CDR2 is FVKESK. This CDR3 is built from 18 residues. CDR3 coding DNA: TGTGCCAGCAGCCAAGACCGTCTAGCGGGACCTAGCACAGATACGCAGTATTTT. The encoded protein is CASSQDRLAGPSTDTQYF.

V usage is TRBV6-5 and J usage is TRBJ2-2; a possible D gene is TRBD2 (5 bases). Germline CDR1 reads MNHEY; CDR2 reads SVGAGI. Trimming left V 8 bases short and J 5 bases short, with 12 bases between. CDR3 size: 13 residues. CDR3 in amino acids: CASRELVTGELFF. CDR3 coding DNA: TGTGCCAGCCGAGAACTAGTGACCGGGGAGCTGTTTTTT.

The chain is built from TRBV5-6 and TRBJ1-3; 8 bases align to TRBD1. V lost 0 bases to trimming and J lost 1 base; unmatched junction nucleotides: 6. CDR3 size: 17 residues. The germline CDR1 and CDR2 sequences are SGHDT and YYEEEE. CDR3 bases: TGTGCCAGCAGCTTGGGGGACAGGCGGTTATCTGGAAACACCATATATTTT. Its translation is CASSLGDRRLSGNTIYF.

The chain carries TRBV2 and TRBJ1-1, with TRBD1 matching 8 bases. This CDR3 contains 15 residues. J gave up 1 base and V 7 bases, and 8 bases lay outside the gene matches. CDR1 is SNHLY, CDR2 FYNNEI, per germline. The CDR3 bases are TGTGCCAGCAAAAAAGAACAGGGGGAGAACACTGAAGCTTTCTTT. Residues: CASKKEQGENTEAFF.

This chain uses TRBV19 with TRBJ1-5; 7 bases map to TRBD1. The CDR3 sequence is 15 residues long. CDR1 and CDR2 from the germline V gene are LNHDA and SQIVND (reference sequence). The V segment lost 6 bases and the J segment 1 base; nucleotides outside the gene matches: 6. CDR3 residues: CASSRGQTSNQPQHF. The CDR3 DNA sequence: TGTGCCAGTAGCCGGGGACAGACCAGCAATCAGCCCCAGCATTTT.

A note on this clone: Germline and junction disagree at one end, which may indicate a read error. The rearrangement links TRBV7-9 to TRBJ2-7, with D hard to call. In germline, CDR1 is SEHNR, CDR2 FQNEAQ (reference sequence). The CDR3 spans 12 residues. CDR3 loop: CSSSLGSYEQYF. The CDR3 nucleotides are TGTTCCAGCAGCTTAGGTTCATACGAGCAGTACTTC.

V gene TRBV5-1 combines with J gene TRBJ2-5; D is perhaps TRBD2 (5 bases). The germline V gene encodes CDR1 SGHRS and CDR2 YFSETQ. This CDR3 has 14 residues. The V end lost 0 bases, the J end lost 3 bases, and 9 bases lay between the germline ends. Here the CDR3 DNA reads TGCGCCAGCAGCTTGGCCAAAGCGGAAGAGACCCAGTACTTC. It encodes CASSLAKAEETQYF.

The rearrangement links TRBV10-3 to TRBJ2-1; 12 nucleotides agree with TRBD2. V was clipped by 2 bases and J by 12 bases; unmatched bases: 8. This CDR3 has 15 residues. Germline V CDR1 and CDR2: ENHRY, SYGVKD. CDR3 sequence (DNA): TGTGCCATCAGTGAGGGACTAGCGGGATTAGCGAGGCAGTTCTTC. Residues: CAISEGLAGLARQFF.

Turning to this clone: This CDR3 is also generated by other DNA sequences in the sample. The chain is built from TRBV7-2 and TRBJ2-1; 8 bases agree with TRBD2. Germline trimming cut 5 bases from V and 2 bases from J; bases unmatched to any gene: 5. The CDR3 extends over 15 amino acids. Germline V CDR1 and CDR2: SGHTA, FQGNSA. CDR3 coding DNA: TGTGCCAGCAGCCCCACTAGCGGTACCTACAATGAGCAGTTCTTC. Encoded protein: CASSPTSGTYNEQFF.

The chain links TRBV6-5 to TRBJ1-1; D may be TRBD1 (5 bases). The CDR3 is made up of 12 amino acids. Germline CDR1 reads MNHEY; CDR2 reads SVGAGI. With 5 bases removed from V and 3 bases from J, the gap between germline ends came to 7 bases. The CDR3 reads CASSDSYTEAFF. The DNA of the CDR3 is TGTGCCAGCAGTGACAGCTACACTGAAGCTTTCTTT.

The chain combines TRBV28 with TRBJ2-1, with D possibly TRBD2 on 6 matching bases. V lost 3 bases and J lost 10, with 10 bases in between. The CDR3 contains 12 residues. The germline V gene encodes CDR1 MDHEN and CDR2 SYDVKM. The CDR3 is CASSLEGMEQFF. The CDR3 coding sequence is TGTGCCAGCAGTTTGGAGGGGATGGAGCAGTTCTTC.

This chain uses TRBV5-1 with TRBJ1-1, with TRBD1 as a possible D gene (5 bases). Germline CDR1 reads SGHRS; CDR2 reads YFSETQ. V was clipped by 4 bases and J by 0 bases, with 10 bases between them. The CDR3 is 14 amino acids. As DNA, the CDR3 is TGCGCCAGCAGCCCGGGGGGGATGAACACTGAAGCTTTCTTT. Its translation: CASSPGGMNTEAFF. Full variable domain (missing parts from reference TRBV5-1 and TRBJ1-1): KAGVTQTPRYLIKTRGQQVTLSCSPISGHRSVSWYQQTPGQGLQFLFEYFSETQRNKGNFPGRFSGRQFSNSRSEMNVSTLELGDSALYLCASSPGGMNTEAFFGQGTRLTVV.

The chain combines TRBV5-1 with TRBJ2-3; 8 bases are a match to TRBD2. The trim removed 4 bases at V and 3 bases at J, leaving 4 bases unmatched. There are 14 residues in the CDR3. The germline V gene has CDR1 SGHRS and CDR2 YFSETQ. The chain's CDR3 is CASSPAGATDTQYF. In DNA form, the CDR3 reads TGCGCCAGCAGCCCAGCGGGAGCAACAGATACGCAGTATTTT.

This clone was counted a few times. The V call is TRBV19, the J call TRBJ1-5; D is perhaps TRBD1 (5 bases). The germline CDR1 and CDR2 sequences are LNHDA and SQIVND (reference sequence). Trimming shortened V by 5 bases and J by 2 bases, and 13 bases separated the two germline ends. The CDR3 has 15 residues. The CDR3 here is CASSPWGGGNQPQHF. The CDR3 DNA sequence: TGTGCCAGTAGTCCGTGGGGGGGAGGCAATCAGCCCCAGCATTTT.

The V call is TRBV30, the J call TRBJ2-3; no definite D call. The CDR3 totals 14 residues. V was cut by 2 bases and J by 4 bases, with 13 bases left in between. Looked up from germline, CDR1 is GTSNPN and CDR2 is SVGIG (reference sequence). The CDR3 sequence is CAWSPGGSADTQYF. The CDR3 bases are TGTGCCTGGAGTCCAGGTGGGTCGGCAGATACGCAGTATTTT.

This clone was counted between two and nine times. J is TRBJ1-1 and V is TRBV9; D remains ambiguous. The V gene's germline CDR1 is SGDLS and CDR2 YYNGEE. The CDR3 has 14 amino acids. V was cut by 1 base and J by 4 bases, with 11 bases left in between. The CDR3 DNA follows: TGTGCCAGCAGCGTACTGGGAGAGGTCACTGAAGCTTTCTTT. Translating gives CASSVLGEVTEAFF. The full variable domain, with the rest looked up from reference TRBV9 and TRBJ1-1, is DSGVTQTPKHLITATGQRVTLRCSPRSGDLSVYWYQQSLDQGLQFLIQYYNGEERAKGNILERFSAQQFPDLHSELNLSSLELGDSALYFCASSVLGEVTEAFFGQGTRLTVV.

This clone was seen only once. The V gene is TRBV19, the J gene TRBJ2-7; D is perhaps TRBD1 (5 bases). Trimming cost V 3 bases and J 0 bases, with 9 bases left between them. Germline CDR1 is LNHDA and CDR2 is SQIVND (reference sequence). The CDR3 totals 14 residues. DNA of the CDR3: TGTGCCAGTAGTATCACAGGAGACTCCTACGAGCAGTACTTC. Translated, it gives CASSITGDSYEQYF.

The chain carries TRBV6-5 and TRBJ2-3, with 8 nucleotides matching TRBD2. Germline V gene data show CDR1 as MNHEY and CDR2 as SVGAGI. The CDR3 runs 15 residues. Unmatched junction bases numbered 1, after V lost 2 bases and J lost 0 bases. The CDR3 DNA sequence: TGTGCCAGCAGTTACGGACTAGCTAGCACAGATACGCAGTATTTT. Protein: CASSYGLASTDTQYF.

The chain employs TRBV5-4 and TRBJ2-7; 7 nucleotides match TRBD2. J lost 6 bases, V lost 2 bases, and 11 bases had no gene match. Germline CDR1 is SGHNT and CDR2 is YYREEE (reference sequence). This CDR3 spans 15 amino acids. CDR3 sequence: CASSFIGGGRSEQYF. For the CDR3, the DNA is TGTGCCAGCAGCTTTATTGGGGGAGGGCGGTCCGAGCAGTACTTC.

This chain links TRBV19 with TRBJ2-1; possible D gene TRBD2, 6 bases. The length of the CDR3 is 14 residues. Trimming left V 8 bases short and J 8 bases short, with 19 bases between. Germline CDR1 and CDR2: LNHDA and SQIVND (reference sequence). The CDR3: CASLRDSQGDEQFF. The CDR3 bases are TGTGCCAGTCTCCGGGACTCCCAAGGCGATGAGCAGTTCTTC.

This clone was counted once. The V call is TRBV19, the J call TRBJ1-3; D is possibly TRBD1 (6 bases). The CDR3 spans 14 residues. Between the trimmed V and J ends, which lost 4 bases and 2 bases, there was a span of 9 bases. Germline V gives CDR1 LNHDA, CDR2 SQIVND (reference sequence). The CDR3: CASSTTGTGNTIYF. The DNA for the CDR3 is TGTGCCAGTAGTACTACAGGGACTGGAAACACCATATATTTT.